Listed here is a single TCR beta chain. Antigen unknown. The healthy adult donors were HIV-negative and reported no recent acute infections or vaccinations. Data came from immunoSEQ multiplex PCR; TCRdb stores just in-frame clones and leaves some out. The sample has more than 1,200,000 clones; approximately 98.5% are singletons. This sample is drawn from a study of shared clonotypes between healthy human individuals. Study at large: CD4 naive cells filled three plates per donor, CD4 memory three, CD8 naive two and CD8 memory one. Study observations and caveats: As a rule, naive subsets had a larger estimated richness than memory subsets.

The CDR3 is made up of 16 amino acids. Germline values: CDR1 SEHNR, CDR2 FQNEAQ (reference sequence). The V end lost 5 bases, the J end lost 15 bases, and 29 bases lay between the germline ends. This TCR was recovered from a man under 40 in good health. V gene TRBV7-9 combines with J gene TRBJ2-1; D is possibly TRBD1 (6 bases). Material: naive CD4+ T cells sorted from blood. Subset indicated: CD45RA+ positively selected. The CDR3 region has the DNA TGTGCCAGCAGCCGACACTCAACAGGGTTTCTTATCATTCCGTTCTTC. It yields the protein CASSRHSTGFLIIPFF.